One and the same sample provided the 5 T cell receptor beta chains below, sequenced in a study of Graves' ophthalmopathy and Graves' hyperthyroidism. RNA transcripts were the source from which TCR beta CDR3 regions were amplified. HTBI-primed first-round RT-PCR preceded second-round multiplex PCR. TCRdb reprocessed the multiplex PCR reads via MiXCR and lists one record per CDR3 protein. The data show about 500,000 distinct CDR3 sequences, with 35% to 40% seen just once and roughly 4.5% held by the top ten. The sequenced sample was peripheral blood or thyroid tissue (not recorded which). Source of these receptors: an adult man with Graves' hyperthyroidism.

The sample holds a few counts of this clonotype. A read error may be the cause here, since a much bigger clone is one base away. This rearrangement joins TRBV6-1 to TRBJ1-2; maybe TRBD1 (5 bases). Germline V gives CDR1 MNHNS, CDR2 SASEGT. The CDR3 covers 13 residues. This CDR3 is CASSEGGMGRYAF. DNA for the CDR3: TGTGCCAGCAGTGAAGGGGGGATGGGAAGGTACGCCTTC.

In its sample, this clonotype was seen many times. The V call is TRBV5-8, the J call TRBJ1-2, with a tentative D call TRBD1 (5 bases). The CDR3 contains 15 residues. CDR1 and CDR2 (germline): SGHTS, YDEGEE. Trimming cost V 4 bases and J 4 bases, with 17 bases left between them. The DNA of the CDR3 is TGTGCCAGCAGCACCATGGGGGTGTACGGCTATGGCTACACCTTC. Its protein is CASSTMGVYGYGYTF. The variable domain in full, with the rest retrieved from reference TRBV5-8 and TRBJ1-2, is EAGVTQSPTHLIKTRGQQATLRCSPISGHTSVYWYQQALGLGLQFLLWYDEGEERNRGNFPPRFSGRQFPNYSSELNVNALELEDSALYLCASSTMGVYGYGYTFGSGTRLTVV.

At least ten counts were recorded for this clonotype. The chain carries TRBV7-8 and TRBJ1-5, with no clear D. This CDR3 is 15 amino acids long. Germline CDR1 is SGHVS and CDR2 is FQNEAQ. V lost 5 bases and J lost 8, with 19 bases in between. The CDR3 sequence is CASSPIGVRTEPQHF. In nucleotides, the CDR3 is TGTGCCAGCAGCCCAATTGGCGTCCGGACGGAGCCCCAGCATTTT.

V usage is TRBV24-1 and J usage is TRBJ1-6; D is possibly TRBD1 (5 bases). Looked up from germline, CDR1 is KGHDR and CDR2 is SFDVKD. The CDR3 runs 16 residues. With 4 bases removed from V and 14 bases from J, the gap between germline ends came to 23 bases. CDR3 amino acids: CATSDTGLAGGLTLHF. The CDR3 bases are TGTGCCACCAGTGACACTGGACTAGCGGGGGGTTTAACCCTCCACTTT.

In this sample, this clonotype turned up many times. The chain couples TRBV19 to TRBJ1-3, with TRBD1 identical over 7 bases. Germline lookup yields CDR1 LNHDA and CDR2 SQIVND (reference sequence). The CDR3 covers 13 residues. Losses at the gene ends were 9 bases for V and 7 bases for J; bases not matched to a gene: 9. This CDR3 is CASSTGNRNTIYF. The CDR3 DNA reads TGTGCCAGCTCGACAGGGAATAGGAACACCATATATTTT.